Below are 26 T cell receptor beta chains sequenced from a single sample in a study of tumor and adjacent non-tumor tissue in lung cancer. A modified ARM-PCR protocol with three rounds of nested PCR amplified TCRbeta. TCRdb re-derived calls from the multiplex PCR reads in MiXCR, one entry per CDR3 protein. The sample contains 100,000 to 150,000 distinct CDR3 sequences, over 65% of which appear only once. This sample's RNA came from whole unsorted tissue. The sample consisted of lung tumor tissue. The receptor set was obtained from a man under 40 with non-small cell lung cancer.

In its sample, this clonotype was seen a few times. CDR3 amino acids: CASSDRQETQYF. For the CDR3, the DNA is TGTGCCAGCAGTGACCGACAAGAGACCCAGTACTTC. The gene calls are TRBV25-1 and TRBJ2-5; D remains ambiguous. Germline loops: CDR1 MGHDK, CDR2 SYGVNS. CDR3 size: 12 residues. V was trimmed by 3 bases and J by 2 bases, leaving 4 bases between them.

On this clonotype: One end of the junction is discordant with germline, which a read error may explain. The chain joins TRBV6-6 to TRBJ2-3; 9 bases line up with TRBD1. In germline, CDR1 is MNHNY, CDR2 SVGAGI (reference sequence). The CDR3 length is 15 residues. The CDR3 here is CASSDGQGKADTQYF. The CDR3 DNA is TGTGCCAGCAGTGATGGACAGGGGAAAGCAGATACGCAATATTTT.

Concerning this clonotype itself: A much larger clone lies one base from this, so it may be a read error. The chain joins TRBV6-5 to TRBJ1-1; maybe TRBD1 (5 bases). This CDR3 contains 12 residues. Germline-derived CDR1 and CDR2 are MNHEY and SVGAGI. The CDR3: CASSLHRTEAFF. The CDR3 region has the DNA TGTGCCAGCAGCCTCCACAGGACTGAGGCTTTCTTT.

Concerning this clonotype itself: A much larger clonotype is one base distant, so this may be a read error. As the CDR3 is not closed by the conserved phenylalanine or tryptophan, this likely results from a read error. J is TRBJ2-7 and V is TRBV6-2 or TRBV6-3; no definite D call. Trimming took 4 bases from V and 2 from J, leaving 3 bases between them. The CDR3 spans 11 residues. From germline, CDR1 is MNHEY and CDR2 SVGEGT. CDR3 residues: CASSWAYEQYL. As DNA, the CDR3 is TGTGCCAGCAGTTGGGCCTACGAGCAGTACTTG.

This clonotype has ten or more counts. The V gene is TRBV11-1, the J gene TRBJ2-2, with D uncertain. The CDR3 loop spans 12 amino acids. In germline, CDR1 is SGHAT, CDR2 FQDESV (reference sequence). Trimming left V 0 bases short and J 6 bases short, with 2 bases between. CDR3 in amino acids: CASSLAPGELFF. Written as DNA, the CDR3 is TGTGCCAGCAGCTTAGCGCCCGGGGAGCTGTTTTTT.

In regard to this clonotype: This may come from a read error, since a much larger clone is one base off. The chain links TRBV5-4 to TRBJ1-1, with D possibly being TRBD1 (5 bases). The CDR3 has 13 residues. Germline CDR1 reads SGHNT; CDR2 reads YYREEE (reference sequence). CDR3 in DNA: TGTGTCAGCAGCTTGGAGGGGATAACTGAAGCTTTCTTT. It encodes CVSSLEGITEAFF.

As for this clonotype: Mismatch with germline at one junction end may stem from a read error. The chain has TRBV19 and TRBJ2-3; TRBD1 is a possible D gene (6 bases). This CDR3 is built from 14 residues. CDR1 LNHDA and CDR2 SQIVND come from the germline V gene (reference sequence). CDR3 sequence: CATEPGHYTDTQYF. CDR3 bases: TGTGCCACGGAACCGGGACATTACACAGATACACAGTATTTT. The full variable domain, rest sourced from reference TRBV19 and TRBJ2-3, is DGGITQSPKYLFRKEGQNVTLSCEQNLNHDAMYWYRQDPGQGLRLIYYSQIVNDFQKGDIAEGYSVSREKKESFPLTVTSAQKNPTAFYLCATEPGHYTDTQYFGPGTRLTVL.

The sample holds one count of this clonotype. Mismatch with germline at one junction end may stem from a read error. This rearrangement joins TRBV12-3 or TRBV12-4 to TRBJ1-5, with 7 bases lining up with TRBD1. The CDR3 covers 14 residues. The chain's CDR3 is CSSRFLQGDQPHHF. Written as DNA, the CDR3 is TGTTCCAGCCGTTTTTTGCAGGGGGATCAGCCTCACCATTTT.

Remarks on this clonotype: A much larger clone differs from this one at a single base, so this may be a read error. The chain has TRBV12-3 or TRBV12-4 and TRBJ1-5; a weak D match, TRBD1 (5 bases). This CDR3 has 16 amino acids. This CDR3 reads CASSFGGRAGSQPHHF. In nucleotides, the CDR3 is TGTGCCAGCAGTTTCGGGGGTAGGGCCGGGAGTCAGCCCCACCATTTT.

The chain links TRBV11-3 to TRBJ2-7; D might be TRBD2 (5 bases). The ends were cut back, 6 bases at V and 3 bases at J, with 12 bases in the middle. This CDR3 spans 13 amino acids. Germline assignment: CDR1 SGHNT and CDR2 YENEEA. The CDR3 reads CASSLGENYEQYF. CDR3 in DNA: TGTGCCAGCAGTCTCGGGGAAAACTACGAGCAGTACTTC.

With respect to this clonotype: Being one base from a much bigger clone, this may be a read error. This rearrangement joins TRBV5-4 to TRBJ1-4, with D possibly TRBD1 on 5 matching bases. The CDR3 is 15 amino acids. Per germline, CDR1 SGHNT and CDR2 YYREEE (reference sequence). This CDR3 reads CASSLGGARNEKLVF. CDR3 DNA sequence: TGTGCCAGCAGCTTGGGTGGGGCCCGAAATGAAAAACTGGTTTTT.

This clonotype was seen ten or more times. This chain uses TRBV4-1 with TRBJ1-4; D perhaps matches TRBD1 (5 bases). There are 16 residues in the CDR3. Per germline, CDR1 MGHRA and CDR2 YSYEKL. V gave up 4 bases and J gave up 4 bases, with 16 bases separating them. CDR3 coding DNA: TGCGCCAGCAGCCCACAGAGGGACGACGGTAATGAAAAACTGTTTTTT. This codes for CASSPQRDDGNEKLFF.

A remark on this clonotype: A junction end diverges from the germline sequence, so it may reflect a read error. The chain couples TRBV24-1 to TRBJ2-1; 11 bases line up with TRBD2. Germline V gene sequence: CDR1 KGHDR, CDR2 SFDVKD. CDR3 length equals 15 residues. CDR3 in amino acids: CATCDRLAGIDEQFF. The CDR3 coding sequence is TGTGCCACCTGTGATCGACTAGCGGGGATCGATGAGCAGTTCTTC.

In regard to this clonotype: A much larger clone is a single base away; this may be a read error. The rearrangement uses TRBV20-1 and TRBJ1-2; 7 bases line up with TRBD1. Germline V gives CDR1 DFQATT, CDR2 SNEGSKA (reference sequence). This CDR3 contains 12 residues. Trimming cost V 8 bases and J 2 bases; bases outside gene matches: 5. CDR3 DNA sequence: TGCAGTACTGCGGGACAGAACTATGGCTACACCTTC. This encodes CSTAGQNYGYTF.

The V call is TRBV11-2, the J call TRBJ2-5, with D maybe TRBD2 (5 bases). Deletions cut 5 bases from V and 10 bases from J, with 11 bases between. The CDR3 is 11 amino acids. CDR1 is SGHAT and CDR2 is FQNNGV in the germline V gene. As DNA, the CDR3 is TGTGCCAGCAGCGTGAGCGGAATCCAGTACTTC. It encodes CASSVSGIQYF.

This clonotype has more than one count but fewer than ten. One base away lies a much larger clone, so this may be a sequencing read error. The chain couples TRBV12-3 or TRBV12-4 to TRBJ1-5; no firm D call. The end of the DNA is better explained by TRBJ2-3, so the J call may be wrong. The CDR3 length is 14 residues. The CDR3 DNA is TGTGCCAGCAGTTTAGGGGATAGCAATCAGCCCCAGTATTTT. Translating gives CASSLGDSNQPQYF.

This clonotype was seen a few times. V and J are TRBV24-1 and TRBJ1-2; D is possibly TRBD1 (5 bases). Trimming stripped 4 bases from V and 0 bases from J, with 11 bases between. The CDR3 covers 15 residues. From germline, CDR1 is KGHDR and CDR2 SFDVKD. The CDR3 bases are TGTGCCACCAGTGAAAAGGGGATAACTAACTATGGCTACACCTTC. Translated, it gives CATSEKGITNYGYTF.

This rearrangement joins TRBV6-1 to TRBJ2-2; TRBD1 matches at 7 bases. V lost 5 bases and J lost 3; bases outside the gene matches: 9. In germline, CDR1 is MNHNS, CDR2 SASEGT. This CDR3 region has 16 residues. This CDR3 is CASSRTGPLYTGELFF. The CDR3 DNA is TGTGCCAGCAGTAGGACAGGTCCTCTTTACACCGGGGAGCTGTTTTTT.

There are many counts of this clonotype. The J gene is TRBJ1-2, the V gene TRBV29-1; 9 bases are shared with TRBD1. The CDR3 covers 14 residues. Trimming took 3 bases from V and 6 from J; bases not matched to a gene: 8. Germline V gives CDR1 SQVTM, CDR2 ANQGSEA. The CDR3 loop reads CSVDGDRGTHGYTF. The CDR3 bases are TGCAGCGTTGATGGCGACAGGGGGACTCATGGCTACACCTTC.

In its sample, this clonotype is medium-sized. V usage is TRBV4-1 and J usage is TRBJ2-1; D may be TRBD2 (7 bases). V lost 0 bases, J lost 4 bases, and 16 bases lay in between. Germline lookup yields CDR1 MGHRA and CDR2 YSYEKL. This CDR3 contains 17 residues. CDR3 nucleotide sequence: TGCGCCAGCAGCCAAGAATTTACGGGGGGCACGTACAATGAGCAGTTCTTC. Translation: CASSQEFTGGTYNEQFF.

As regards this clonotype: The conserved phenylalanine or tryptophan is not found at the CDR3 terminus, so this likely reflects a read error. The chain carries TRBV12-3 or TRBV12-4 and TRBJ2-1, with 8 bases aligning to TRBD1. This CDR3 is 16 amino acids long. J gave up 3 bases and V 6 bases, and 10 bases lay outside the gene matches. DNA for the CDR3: TGTGCCAGCAGCAAGTCCCCAGGGGGCCTCTACAATGAGCAGTTCTCC. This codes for CASSKSPGGLYNEQFS.

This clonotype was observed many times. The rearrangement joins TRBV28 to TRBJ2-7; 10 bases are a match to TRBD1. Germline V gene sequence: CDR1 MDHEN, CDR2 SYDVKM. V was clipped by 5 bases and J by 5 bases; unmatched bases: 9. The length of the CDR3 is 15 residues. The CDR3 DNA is TGTGCCAGCAGTCTCGCGACAGGGGGCGGCGACGAGCAGTACTTC. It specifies CASSLATGGGDEQYF.

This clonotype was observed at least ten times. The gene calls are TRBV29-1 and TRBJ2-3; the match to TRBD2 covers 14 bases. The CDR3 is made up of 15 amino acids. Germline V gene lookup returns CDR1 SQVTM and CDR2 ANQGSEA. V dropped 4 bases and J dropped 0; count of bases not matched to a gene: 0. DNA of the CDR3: TGCAGCGTTGGACTAGCGGGGGGGAGCACAGATACGCAGTATTTT. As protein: CSVGLAGGSTDTQYF.

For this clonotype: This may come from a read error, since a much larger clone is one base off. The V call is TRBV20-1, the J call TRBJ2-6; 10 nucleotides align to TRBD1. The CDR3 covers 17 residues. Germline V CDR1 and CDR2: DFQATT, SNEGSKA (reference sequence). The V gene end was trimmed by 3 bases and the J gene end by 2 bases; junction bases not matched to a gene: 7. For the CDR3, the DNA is TGCAGTGCTAGCGACGGGGACAGGGGAACTGGGGCCAACGTCCTGACTTTC. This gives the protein CSASDGDRGTGANVLTF.

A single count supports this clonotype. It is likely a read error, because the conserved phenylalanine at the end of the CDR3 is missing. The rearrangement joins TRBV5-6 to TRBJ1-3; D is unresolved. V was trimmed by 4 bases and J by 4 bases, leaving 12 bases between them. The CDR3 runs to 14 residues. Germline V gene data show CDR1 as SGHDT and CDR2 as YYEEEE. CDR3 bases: TGTGCCAGCAGCCGTGGGGTTGAAGGAAACACCATATATTCT. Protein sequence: CASSRGVEGNTIYS.

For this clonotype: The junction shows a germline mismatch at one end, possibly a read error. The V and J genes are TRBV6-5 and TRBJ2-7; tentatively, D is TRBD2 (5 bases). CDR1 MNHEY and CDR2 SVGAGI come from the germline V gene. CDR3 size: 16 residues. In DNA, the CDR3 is TGTGCCAGCAGTTTCAGAGCGGAAGGACTGGTCTACGGGCAGTACTTC. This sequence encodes CASSFRAEGLVYGQYF.